This TCR beta chain came from a study of cytomegalovirus exposure and HLA in healthy donors. Study observations and caveats: Further analysis was carried out later, and it showed several of the most significant clusters appearing linked to common viral pathogens. Cytomegalovirus status was reportedly diagnosed by the classifier with high sensitivity and specificity. Later work associated 16,951 TCR beta sequences with HLA alleles at 0.05 false discovery rate.

13 Jbeta primers and 60 Vbeta primers were used for the PCR. Measured with immunoSEQ multiplex PCR; TCRdb has only the in-frame clones, and not every one. The sample has some 140,000 clones, approximately 80% seen once. The germline V and J ends were trimmed by 6 bases and 6 bases, with 17 bases remaining between them. Germline values: CDR1 MNHNY, CDR2 SVGAGI (reference sequence). CDR3 length equals 15 residues. About this clone: Its specificity is not known.

Sequencing was performed on PBMCs. This sequence originates from a woman in her thirties or forties in good health and CMV-seronegative. The chain joins TRBV6-6 to TRBJ2-2, with D maybe TRBD2 (6 bases). The CDR3 DNA is TGTGCCAGCAGAGCCAGCCGCGGGACCGCCGGGGAGCTGTTTTTT. Protein: CASRASRGTAGELFF.